This paragraph covers one T cell receptor beta chain sequence. In the original workflow: Using reference gene primer amplification, nucleated cell counts were estimated. The assay was immunoSEQ multiplex PCR, and TCRdb's table has in-frame clones only and misses some. V and J calls and clone size are copied from that table; D and trimming were computed from the DNA. Among hundreds of thousands of clones listed, 90% were seen once. The CDR3 spans 15 residues. Germline V gene data show CDR1 as SGHDN and CDR2 as FVKESK. V lost 2 bases, J lost 6 bases, and 16 bases lay in between. Each exposed participant met a COVID-19 case in the 2 weeks preceding study entry. This sample is drawn from a study of blood T cell repertoires in COVID-19.

The gene calls are TRBV14 and TRBJ1-2; tentatively, D is TRBD1 (6 bases). This receptor was identified in a man aged 25-45 years who had been exposed to COVID-19. Sequenced: PBMCs or T cells enriched from blood (not recorded which). The CDR3 DNA reads TGTGCCAGCAGCCAAACCTTGGGGGGGCGTGATGGCTACACCTTC. As protein: CASSQTLGGRDGYTF.